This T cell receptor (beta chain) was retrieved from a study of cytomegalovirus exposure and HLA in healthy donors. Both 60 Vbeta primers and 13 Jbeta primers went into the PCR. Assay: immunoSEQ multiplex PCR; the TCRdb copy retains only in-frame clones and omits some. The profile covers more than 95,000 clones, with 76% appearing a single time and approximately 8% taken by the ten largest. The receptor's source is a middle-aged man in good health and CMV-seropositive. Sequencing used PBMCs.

CDR3 in DNA: TGCGCCAGCGCACCGGGACTAGCTTCCCACGAGCAGTACTTC. It codes for CASAPGLASHEQYF. The chain uses TRBV4-3 and TRBJ2-7, with 9 bases identical to TRBD2. This CDR3 contains 14 residues. Germline-derived CDR1 and CDR2 are LGHNA and YSLEER. The V gene end was trimmed by 8 bases and the J gene end by 5 bases; junction bases not matched to a gene: 10.